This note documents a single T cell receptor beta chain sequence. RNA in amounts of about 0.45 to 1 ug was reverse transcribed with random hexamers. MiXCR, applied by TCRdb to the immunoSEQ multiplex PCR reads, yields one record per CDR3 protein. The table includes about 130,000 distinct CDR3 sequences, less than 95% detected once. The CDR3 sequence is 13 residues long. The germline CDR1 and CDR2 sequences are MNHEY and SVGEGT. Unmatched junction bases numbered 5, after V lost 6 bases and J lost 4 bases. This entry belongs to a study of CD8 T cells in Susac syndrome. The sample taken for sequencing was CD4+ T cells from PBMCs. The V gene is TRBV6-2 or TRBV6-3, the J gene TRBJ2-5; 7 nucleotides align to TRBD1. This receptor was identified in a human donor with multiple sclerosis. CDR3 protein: CASRWTGSETQYF. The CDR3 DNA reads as TGTGCCAGCAGATGGACAGGATCAGAGACCCAGTACTTC.